The 30 T cell receptor beta chains presented below share a single source sample, sequenced in a study of blood T cell repertoires in COVID-19. Produced via immunoSEQ multiplex PCR; TCRdb's table is partial and in-frame only. The table lists approximately 160,000 clones, 60% to 85% of them singletons. The sequencing sample was made of peripheral blood. Receptors originate from a man aged 65 to 85 with acute or convalescent COVID-19.

A single count supports this clone. The chain links TRBV7-9 to TRBJ1-2, with TRBD1 identical over 8 bases. Germline CDR1 is SEHNR and CDR2 is FQNEAQ (reference sequence). V lost 4 bases and J lost 5; bases outside the gene matches: 3. The CDR3 sequence is 13 residues long. The DNA for the CDR3 is TGTGCCAGCAGCTCGGGACAGGATTATGGCTACACCTTC. Protein sequence: CASSSGQDYGYTF.

The chain links TRBV4-1 to TRBJ1-2; 7 bases are a match to TRBD1. Unmatched junction bases numbered 1, after V lost 4 bases and J lost 2 bases. There are 13 residues in the CDR3. Germline CDR1 MGHRA, CDR2 YSYEKL. CDR3 sequence: CASSPTGNYGYTF. CDR3 in DNA: TGCGCCAGCAGCCCGACAGGGAACTATGGCTACACCTTC.

This clone was detected only a few times. V usage is TRBV2 and J usage is TRBJ2-1; 9 nucleotides align to TRBD2. Trimming cost V 4 bases and J 4 bases; bases outside gene matches: 8. The CDR3 runs 16 residues. Looked up from germline, CDR1 is SNHLY and CDR2 is FYNNEI. CDR3 residues: CASSGGRSGGYNEQFF. CDR3 coding DNA: TGTGCCAGCAGTGGTGGTCGTAGCGGGGGTTACAATGAGCAGTTCTTC.

The chain combines TRBV4-3 with TRBJ2-7, with 8 bases matching TRBD1. CDR1 LGHNA and CDR2 YSLEER come from the germline V gene. J gave up 2 bases and V 4 bases, and 7 bases lay outside the gene matches. This CDR3 region has 15 residues. Here the CDR3 reads CASSPGQGGTYEQYF. The CDR3 bases are TGCGCCAGCAGCCCCGGACAGGGAGGTACCTACGAGCAGTACTTC.

The rearrangement uses TRBV6-2 or TRBV6-3 and TRBJ2-1; a possible D gene is TRBD2 (5 bases). V lost 6 bases to trimming and J lost 7 bases, with 19 bases between them. CDR1 is MNHEY, CDR2 SVGEGT, per germline. CDR3 length equals 15 residues. CDR3 coding DNA: TGTGCCAGCAGCCCCTCGGTGGGAGTATTAAATGAGCAGTTCTTC. It is translated as CASSPSVGVLNEQFF.

J is TRBJ1-4 and V is TRBV7-8; TRBD1 is a possible D gene (6 bases). The V gene lost 5 bases and the J gene lost 4 bases, with 11 bases spanning the gap. CDR3 size: 14 residues. The germline V gene encodes CDR1 SGHVS and CDR2 FQNEAQ. The CDR3 sequence is CASSLGQNNEKLFF. The CDR3 DNA sequence: TGTGCCAGCAGCCTAGGACAGAATAATGAAAAACTGTTTTTT.

The chain uses TRBV19 and TRBJ1-2; 7 positions agree with TRBD1. CDR1 and CDR2 from the germline V gene are LNHDA and SQIVND (reference sequence). The CDR3 runs to 19 residues. J lost 1 base, V lost 4 bases, and 18 bases had no gene match. The CDR3 loop is CASSTLLGAARQGNYGYTF. CDR3 in DNA: TGTGCCAGTAGTACCCTCCTAGGGGCGGCCCGACAGGGTAACTATGGCTACACCTTC.

V and J are TRBV19 and TRBJ2-2, with a weak D call TRBD1 (5 bases). Germline V gene lookup returns CDR1 LNHDA and CDR2 SQIVND (reference sequence). The V end was cut by 4 bases, the J end by 9 bases, with 15 bases between. The CDR3 has 14 residues. CDR3 amino acids: CASSTRRLDRELFF. DNA for the CDR3: TGTGCCAGTAGTACCCGCAGGTTGGACAGGGAGCTGTTTTTT.

This clone turned up a few times. V usage is TRBV28 and J usage is TRBJ1-2; D gene unclear. The germline V gene encodes CDR1 MDHEN and CDR2 SYDVKM. Trimming took off 5 bases at V and 4 bases at J, with 14 bases between the two ends. The CDR3 is 14 amino acids. CDR3 sequence: CASSPLPGAYGYTF. Written as DNA, the CDR3 is TGTGCCAGCAGTCCGCTCCCGGGAGCCTATGGCTACACCTTC.

The CDR3 sequence is CASSLGINDRVGYTF. The CDR3 DNA reads as TGTGCCAGCAGCTTGGGTATAAACGACAGGGTTGGCTACACCTTC. The chain has TRBV5-5 and TRBJ1-2, with 7 bases that match TRBD1. CDR3 length: 15 amino acids. V lost 0 bases to trimming and J lost 7 bases; unmatched junction nucleotides: 9. Germline CDR1 is SGHKS and CDR2 is YYEKEE (reference sequence).

This clone was found once. J is TRBJ2-3 and V is TRBV9; the match to TRBD2 covers 16 bases. This CDR3 region has 17 residues. Germline CDR1 and CDR2: SGDLS and YYNGEE. V lost 2 bases and J lost 6; bases outside the gene matches: 6. CDR3 sequence reads: CASSVGLAGGFGDTQYF. Written as DNA, the CDR3 is TGTGCCAGCAGCGTGGGACTAGCGGGAGGGTTCGGGGATACGCAGTATTTT.

The chain has TRBV6-5 and TRBJ1-4; 9 bases agree with TRBD1. The CDR3 totals 14 residues. After removal of 5 bases from V and 11 bases from J, the junction contained 9 bases not matched to a gene. Germline loops: CDR1 MNHEY, CDR2 SVGAGI. The CDR3 region is CASSPRDRVMKLFF. The DNA of the CDR3 is TGTGCCAGCAGTCCTCGGGACAGGGTTATGAAACTGTTTTTT.

The genes are TRBV29-1 and TRBJ1-2; 8 bases align to TRBD1. The V gene end was trimmed by 7 bases and the J gene end by 0 bases; junction bases not matched to a gene: 10. The CDR3 loop spans 15 amino acids. In germline, CDR1 is SQVTM, CDR2 ANQGSEA. The CDR3 reads CSARQGTSANYGYTF. The CDR3 nucleotides read TGCAGCGCACGACAGGGGACGTCAGCTAACTATGGCTACACCTTC.

This clone was seen once. The gene calls are TRBV28 and TRBJ2-5; TRBD1 matches at 9 bases. CDR3 length: 15 amino acids. V trimming: 6 bases; J trimming: 5 bases; junction bases outside the gene matches: 10. Germline CDR1 reads MDHEN; CDR2 reads SYDVKM. The CDR3 region has the DNA TGTGCCAGCAGCCCGGACAGGGGAGGTTGGGAGACCCAGTACTTC. This translates into CASSPDRGGWETQYF.

This clone occurred once. V and J are TRBV5-1 and TRBJ1-2, with D maybe TRBD1 (6 bases). CDR1 and CDR2 from the germline V gene are SGHRS and YFSETQ. This CDR3 has 14 residues. Trimming took 6 bases from V and 2 from J, leaving 14 bases between them. Here the CDR3 reads CASNEGVSNYGYTF. The CDR3 DNA reads TGCGCCAGCAACGAGGGGGTATCGAACTATGGCTACACCTTC.

This rearrangement joins TRBV29-1 to TRBJ2-1; 11 bases are shared with TRBD2. CDR3 size: 14 residues. Germline V gives CDR1 SQVTM, CDR2 ANQGSEA. The V and J ends lost 8 bases and 9 bases, in that order; junction bases with no gene match: 12. The DNA of the CDR3 is TGCAGCTCAGGGACTAGCGGCACCTACTCTGAGCAGTTCTTC. Its protein is CSSGTSGTYSEQFF.

This clone has just a few counts. The CDR3 sequence: CASSLGGTGRTEAFF. CDR3 nucleotide sequence: TGTGCCAGCAGCTTAGGAGGGACAGGGAGAACTGAAGCTTTCTTT. This sequence joins TRBV11-3 and TRBJ1-1; 9 bases are shared with TRBD1. The CDR3 runs 15 residues. V shed 1 base and J 5 bases; nucleotides not matched to a gene: 5. Germline V gives CDR1 SGHNT, CDR2 YENEEA.

This clone came up a few times. The V and J genes are TRBV19 and TRBJ2-7; D may be TRBD2 (5 bases). CDR3 size: 12 residues. Germline values: CDR1 LNHDA, CDR2 SQIVND (reference sequence). V was clipped by 6 bases and J by 4 bases, with 10 bases between them. CDR3 nucleotides: TGTGCCAGTAGCGCCAGCGGTTACGAGCAGTACTTC. It yields the protein CASSASGYEQYF.

V usage is TRBV4-1 and J usage is TRBJ2-1; D perhaps matches TRBD1 (5 bases). The CDR3 extends over 16 amino acids. V lost 0 bases and J lost 3, with 12 bases in between. Germline V gives CDR1 MGHRA, CDR2 YSYEKL. CDR3 region: CASSQDDTTVYNEQFF. In DNA, the CDR3 is TGCGCCAGCAGCCAAGATGACACGACAGTCTACAATGAGCAGTTCTTC.

CDR3 sequence (DNA): TGTGCCAGCAGCTTGAAACAGGGCTATGGCTACACCTTC. This encodes CASSLKQGYGYTF. The rearrangement links TRBV5-6 to TRBJ1-2; D possibly corresponds to TRBD1 (6 bases). The germline V gene encodes CDR1 SGHDT and CDR2 YYEEEE. The CDR3 has 13 residues. V dropped 1 base and J dropped 4 bases, with 8 bases sitting between them.

The chain is built from TRBV27 and TRBJ2-1; 8 nucleotides match TRBD2. The germline V gene encodes CDR1 MNHEY and CDR2 SMNVEV (reference sequence). This CDR3 has 17 residues. V trimming: 2 bases; J trimming: 9 bases; junction bases outside the gene matches: 15. CDR3 bases: TGTGCCAGCAGTTTAACCCATATTTCGGGAGGGAGGGGTGAGCAGTTCTTC. It is translated as CASSLTHISGGRGEQFF.

This clone was counted between two and nine times. This chain connects TRBV29-1 to TRBJ2-7, with TRBD1 matching over 7 bases. This CDR3 comprises 13 residues. The V gene end was trimmed by 5 bases and the J gene end by 2 bases; junction bases not matched to a gene: 6. From germline, CDR1 is SQVTM and CDR2 ANQGSEA. CDR3 nucleotides: TGCAGCGTTATTTTTCAGGGGGCCTACGAGCAGTACTTC. Residues: CSVIFQGAYEQYF.

This chain uses TRBV28 with TRBJ2-7; tentative D call: TRBD1 (5 bases). This CDR3 has 15 residues. Germline values: CDR1 MDHEN, CDR2 SYDVKM. With 7 bases removed from V and 1 base from J, the gap between germline ends came to 17 bases. The CDR3 here is CASTRTPLGSYEQYF. CDR3 DNA: TGTGCCAGCACCCGGACACCCCTAGGGTCCTACGAGCAGTACTTC.

The CDR3 nucleotides are TGTGCCAGCAGCCAAGAACCCCTTAACTTTATGAGCTACACCTTC. Its translation: CASSQEPLNFMSYTF. This chain uses TRBV3-1 (or the pseudogene TRBV3-2) with TRBJ1-2; D not certain. Germline-derived CDR1 and CDR2 are LGHDT and YNNKEL (reference sequence). The V end was cut by 0 bases, the J end by 9 bases, with 17 bases between. The CDR3 runs 15 residues.

The genes are TRBV18 and TRBJ2-5, with a possible D match to TRBD1 (6 bases). The ends were cut back, 6 bases at V and 1 base at J, with 9 bases in the middle. The CDR3 length is 13 residues. Per germline, CDR1 KGHSH and CDR2 LQKENI. CDR3 region: CASSRDIQETQYF. CDR3 sequence (DNA): TGTGCCAGCTCCAGGGACATCCAAGAGACCCAGTACTTC.

The V gene is TRBV6-5, the J gene TRBJ2-5; TRBD1 matches 9 bases. Unmatched junction bases numbered 10, after V lost 8 bases and J lost 6 bases. Looked up from germline, CDR1 is MNHEY and CDR2 is SVGAGI. The CDR3 sequence is 14 residues long. CDR3 sequence: CASVTGGTQQTQYF. CDR3 DNA sequence: TGTGCCAGCGTGACAGGGGGGACACAACAGACCCAGTACTTC.

This chain uses TRBV29-1 with TRBJ2-4; TRBD1 aligns across 9 bases. From germline, CDR1 is SQVTM and CDR2 ANQGSEA. The CDR3 runs to 13 residues. With V trimmed by 7 bases and J by 7 bases, 8 bases remained unmatched. CDR3: CSATGTGTNIQYF. DNA for the CDR3: TGCAGCGCTACCGGGACAGGGACTAACATTCAGTACTTC.

The chain joins TRBV5-1 to TRBJ1-4; 8 bases align to TRBD1. The V gene's germline CDR1 is SGHRS and CDR2 YFSETQ. The CDR3 spans 15 residues. Trimming cost V 2 bases and J 6 bases; bases outside gene matches: 6. The CDR3 here is CASSLGQGGHEKLFF. In DNA, the CDR3 is TGCGCCAGCAGCTTAGGACAGGGAGGTCATGAAAAACTGTTTTTT.

The chain combines TRBV20-1 with TRBJ2-7; possible D gene TRBD1, 5 bases. The V gene's germline CDR1 is DFQATT and CDR2 SNEGSKA (reference sequence). The CDR3 length is 11 residues. The ends were cut back, 3 bases at V and 6 bases at J, with 9 bases in the middle. The CDR3 sequence: CSASRQTEQYF. In nucleotides, the CDR3 is TGCAGTGCTAGCAGACAGACCGAGCAGTACTTC.

V is TRBV27 and J is TRBJ2-3; maybe TRBD2 (6 bases). The length of the CDR3 is 16 residues. Deletions cut 5 bases from V and 2 bases from J, with 17 bases between. Germline V gives CDR1 MNHEY, CDR2 SMNVEV (reference sequence). The CDR3 sequence is CASSRKHSGVTDTQYF. The CDR3 region has the DNA TGTGCCAGCAGTCGAAAACATAGCGGAGTCACAGATACGCAGTATTTT.